This record looks at one T cell receptor beta chain sequence and its context. Its cognate antigen is unknown. The donors were adults (healthy and HIV-negative) with no recent acute infections or vaccinations. In unsorted samples, genomic DNA was obtained using about 90 million PBMCs. This sample stems from a study of shared clonotypes between healthy human individuals. Some clones are missing from TCRdb's copy, which holds only in-frame ones; the method was immunoSEQ multiplex PCR. The table includes about 530,000 clones, roughly 85% detected once. Whole-study findings and limits: Exclusively blood specimens were collected; tissue repertoires likely differ.

Germline-derived CDR1 and CDR2 are SQVTM and ANQGSEA. This CDR3 spans 13 amino acids. V dropped 3 bases and J dropped 6; count of bases not matched to a gene: 2. The gene calls are TRBV29-1 and TRBJ2-2; 9 nucleotides line up with TRBD1. The clonotype originates from a woman in her 40s in good health. Some clones in this sample may be carry-over from other donors' samples. The sample comprised PBMCs. This CDR3 is CSVERTGAGELFF. CDR3 in DNA: TGCAGCGTTGAGCGGACAGGGGCCGGGGAGCTGTTTTTT.